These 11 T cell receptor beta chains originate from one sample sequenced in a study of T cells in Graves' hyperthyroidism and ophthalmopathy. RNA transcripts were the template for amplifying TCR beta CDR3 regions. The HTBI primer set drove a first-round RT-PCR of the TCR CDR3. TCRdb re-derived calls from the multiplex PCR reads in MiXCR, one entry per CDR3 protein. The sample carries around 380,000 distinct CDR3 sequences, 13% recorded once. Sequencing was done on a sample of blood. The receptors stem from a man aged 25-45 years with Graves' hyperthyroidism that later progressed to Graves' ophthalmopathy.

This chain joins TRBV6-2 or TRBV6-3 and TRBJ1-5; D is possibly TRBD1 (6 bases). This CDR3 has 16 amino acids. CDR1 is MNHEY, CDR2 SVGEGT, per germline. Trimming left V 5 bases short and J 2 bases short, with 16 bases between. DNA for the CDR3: TGTGCCAGCAGTGGGAGTAGCGGGGGCGGCAATCAGCCCCAGCATTTT. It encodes CASSGSSGGGNQPQHF.

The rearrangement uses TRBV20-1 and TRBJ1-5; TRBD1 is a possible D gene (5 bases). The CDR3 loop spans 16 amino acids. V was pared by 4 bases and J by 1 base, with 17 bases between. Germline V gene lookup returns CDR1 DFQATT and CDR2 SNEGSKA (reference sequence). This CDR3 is CSATKLAGGSNQPQHF. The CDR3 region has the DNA TGCAGTGCTACAAAACTGGCGGGGGGAAGCAATCAGCCCCAGCATTTT.

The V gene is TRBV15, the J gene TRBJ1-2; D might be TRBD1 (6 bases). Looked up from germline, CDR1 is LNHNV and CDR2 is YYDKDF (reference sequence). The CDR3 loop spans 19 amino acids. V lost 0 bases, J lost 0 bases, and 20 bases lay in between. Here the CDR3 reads CATSRDGLAGAQANYGYTF. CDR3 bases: TGTGCCACCAGCAGAGATGGTTTGGCAGGGGCCCAAGCTAACTATGGCTACACCTTC.

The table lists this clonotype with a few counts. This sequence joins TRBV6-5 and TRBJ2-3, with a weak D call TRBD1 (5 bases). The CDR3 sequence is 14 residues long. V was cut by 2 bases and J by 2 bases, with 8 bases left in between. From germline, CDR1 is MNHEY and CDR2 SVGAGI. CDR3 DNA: TGTGCCAGCAGTTACGACAGAAACACAGATACGCAGTATTTT. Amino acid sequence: CASSYDRNTDTQYF.

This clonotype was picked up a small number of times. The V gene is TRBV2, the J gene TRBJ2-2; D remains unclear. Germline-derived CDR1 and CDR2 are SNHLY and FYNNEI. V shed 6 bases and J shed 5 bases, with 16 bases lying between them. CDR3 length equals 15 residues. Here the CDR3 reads CASSEDQIGTGELFF. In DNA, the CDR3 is TGTGCCAGCAGCGAGGACCAGATTGGTACCGGGGAGCTGTTTTTT.

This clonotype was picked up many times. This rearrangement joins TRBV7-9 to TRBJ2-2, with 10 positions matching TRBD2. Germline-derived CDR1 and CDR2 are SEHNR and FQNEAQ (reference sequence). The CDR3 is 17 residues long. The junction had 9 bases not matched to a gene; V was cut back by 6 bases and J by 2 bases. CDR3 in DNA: TGTGCCAGCAGAAGCCGACAGCGGGGGGGAAACACCGGGGAGCTGTTTTTT. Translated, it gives CASRSRQRGGNTGELFF.

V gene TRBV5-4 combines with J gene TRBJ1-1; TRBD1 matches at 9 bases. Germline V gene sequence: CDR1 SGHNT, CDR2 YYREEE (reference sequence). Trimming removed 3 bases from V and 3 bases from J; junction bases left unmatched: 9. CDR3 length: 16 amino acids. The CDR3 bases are TGTGCCAGCAGCTCGCCCTACAGGGGGCCGGACACTGAAGCTTTCTTT. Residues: CASSSPYRGPDTEAFF.

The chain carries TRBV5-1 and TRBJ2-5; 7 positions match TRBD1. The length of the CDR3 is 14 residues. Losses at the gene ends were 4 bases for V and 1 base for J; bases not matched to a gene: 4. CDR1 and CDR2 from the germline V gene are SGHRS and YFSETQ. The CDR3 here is CASSGTGVQETQYF. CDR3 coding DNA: TGCGCCAGCAGCGGAACAGGGGTCCAAGAGACCCAGTACTTC.

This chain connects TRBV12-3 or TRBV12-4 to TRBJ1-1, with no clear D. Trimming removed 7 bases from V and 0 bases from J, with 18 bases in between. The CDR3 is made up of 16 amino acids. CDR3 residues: CASTLGILQMNTEAFF. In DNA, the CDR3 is TGTGCCAGCACCCTAGGGATACTCCAGATGAACACTGAAGCTTTCTTT.

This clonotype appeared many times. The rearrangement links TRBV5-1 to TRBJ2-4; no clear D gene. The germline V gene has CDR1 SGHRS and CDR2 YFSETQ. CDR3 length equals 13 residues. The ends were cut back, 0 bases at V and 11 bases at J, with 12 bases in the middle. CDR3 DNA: TGCGCCAGCAGCTTGGACAGAGGAAGCGTTCAGTACTTC. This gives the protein CASSLDRGSVQYF.

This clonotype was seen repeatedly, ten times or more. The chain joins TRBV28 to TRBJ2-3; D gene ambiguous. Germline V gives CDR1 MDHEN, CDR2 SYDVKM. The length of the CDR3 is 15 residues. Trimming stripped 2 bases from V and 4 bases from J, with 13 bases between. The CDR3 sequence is CASSLVHGWADTQYF. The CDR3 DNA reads TGTGCCAGCAGTTTAGTTCACGGGTGGGCAGATACGCAGTATTTT.